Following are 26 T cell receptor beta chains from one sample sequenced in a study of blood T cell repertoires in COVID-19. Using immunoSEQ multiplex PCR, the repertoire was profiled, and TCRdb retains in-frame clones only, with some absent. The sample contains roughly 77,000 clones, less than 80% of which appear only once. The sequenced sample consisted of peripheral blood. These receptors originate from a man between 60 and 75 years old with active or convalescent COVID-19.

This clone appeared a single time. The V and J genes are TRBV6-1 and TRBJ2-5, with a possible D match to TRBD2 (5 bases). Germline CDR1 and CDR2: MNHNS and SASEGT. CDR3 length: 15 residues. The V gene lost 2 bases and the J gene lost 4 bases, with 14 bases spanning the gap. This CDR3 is CASSESPSGLETQYF. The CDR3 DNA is TGTGCCAGCAGTGAATCCCCGTCGGGGTTAGAGACCCAGTACTTC.

The CDR3 nucleotides are TGCGCCAGCACATCGGGACAGAACTATGGCTACACCTTC. This codes for CASTSGQNYGYTF. The chain has TRBV23-1 and TRBJ1-2; the match to TRBD1 covers 7 bases. TRBV23-1 falls under the ORF class, with uncertain function. J gave up 2 bases and V 7 bases, and 4 bases lay outside the gene matches. The CDR3 is 13 amino acids.

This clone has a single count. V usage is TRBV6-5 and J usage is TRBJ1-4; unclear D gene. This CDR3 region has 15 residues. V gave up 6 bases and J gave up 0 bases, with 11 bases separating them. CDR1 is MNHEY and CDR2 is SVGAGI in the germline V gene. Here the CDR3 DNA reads TGTGCCAGCAGCCTCCTACTTGCAACTAATGAAAAACTGTTTTTT. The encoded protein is CASSLLLATNEKLFF.

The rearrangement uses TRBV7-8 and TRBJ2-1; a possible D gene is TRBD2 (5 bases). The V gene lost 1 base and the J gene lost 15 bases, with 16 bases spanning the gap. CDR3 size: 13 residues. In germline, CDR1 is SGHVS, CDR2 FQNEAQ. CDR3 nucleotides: TGTGCCAGCAGCTTAGGCCCGACGGGCGGACTGTTCTTC. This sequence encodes CASSLGPTGGLFF.

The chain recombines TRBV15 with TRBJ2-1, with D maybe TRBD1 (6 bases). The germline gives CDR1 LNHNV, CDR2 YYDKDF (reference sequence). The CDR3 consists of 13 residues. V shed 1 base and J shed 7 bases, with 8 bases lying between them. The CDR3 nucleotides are TGTGCCACCAGCAGAGGGCAGGGGAATGAGCAGTTCTTC. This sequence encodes CATSRGQGNEQFF.

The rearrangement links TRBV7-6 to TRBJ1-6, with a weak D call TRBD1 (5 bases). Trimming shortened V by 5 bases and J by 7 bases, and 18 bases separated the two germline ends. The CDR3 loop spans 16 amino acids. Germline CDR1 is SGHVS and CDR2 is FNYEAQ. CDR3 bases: TGTGCCAGCAGCCTAGTGGCTCAGGGTAGAAATTCACCCCTCCACTTT. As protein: CASSLVAQGRNSPLHF.

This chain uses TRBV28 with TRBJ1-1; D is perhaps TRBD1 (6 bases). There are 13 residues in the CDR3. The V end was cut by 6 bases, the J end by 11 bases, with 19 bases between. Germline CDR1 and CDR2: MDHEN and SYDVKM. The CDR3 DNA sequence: TGTGCCAGCAGCCTCCGGACAGCCACGGGCGCTTTCTTT. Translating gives CASSLRTATGAFF.

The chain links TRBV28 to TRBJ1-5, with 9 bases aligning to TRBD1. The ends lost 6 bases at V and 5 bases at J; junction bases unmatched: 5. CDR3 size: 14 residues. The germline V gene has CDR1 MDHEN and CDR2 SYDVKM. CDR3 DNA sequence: TGTGCCAGCAGAACGGACAGGGGATATCAGCCCCAGCATTTT. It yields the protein CASRTDRGYQPQHF.

CDR3: CSARAGSEAFF. DNA of the CDR3: TGCAGTGCTAGAGCGGGGTCTGAAGCTTTCTTT. The V call is TRBV20-1, the J call TRBJ1-1; no clear D. CDR1 and CDR2 from the germline V gene are DFQATT and SNEGSKA (reference sequence). The V and J ends lost 1 base and 6 bases respectively, with 6 bases between them. The CDR3 consists of 11 residues.

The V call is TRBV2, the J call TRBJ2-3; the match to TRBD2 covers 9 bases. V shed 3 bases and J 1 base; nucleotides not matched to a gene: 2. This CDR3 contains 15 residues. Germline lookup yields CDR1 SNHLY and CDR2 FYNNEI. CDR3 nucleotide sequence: TGTGCCAGCAGTGAGCAGCGGGGGGGCACAGATACGCAGTATTTT. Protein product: CASSEQRGGTDTQYF.

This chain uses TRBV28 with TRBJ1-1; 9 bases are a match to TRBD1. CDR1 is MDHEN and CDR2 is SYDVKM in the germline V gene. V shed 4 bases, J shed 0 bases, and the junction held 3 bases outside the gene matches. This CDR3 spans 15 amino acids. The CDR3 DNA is TGTGCCAGCAGTTGGGGGGACAGGGTGAACACTGAAGCTTTCTTT. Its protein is CASSWGDRVNTEAFF. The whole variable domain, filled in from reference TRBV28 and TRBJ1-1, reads DVKVTQSSRYLVKRTGEKVFLECVQDMDHENMFWYRQDPGLGLRLIYFSYDVKMKEKGDIPEGYSVSREKKERFSLILESASTNQTSMYLCASSWGDRVNTEAFFGQGTRLTVV.

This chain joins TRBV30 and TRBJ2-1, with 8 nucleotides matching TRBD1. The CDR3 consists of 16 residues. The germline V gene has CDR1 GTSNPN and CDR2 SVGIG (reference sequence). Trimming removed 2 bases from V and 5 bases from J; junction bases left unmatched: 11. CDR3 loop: CAWSPLGQGINNEQFF. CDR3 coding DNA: TGTGCCTGGAGTCCCCTAGGACAGGGAATTAACAATGAGCAGTTCTTC.

The CDR3 spells CASSINRDYEQYF. CDR3 DNA: TGTGCCAGCAGCATCAACAGGGACTACGAGCAGTACTTC. The chain employs TRBV11-1 and TRBJ2-7, with D possibly TRBD1 on 6 matching bases. The germline V gene encodes CDR1 SGHAT and CDR2 FQDESV (reference sequence). The CDR3 loop spans 13 amino acids. V shed 5 bases and J shed 3 bases, with 11 bases lying between them.

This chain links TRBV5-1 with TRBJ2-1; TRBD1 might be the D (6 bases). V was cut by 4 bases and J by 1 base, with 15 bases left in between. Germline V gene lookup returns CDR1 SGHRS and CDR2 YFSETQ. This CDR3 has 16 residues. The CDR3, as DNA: TGCGCCAGCAGCATACAGGGTTCGGGGTCCTACAATGAGCAGTTCTTC. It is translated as CASSIQGSGSYNEQFF.

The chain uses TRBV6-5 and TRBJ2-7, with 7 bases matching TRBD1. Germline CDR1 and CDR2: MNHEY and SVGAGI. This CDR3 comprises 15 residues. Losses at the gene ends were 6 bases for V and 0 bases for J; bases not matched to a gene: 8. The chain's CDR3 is CASSPIGTVSYEQYF. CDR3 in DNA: TGTGCCAGCAGCCCGATAGGGACAGTCTCCTACGAGCAGTACTTC.

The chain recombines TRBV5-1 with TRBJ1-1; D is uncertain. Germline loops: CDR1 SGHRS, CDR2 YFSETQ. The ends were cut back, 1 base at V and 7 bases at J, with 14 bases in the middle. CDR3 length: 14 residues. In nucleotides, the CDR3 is TGCGCCAGCAGCTTGAGAGAAGAGGGAGATGAAGCTTTCTTT. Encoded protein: CASSLREEGDEAFF.

DNA for the CDR3: TGTGCCAGTAGTATCGTAGGGCCTGGGGAGGGTGATACGCAGTATTTT. Translated: CASSIVGPGEGDTQYF. V is TRBV19 and J is TRBJ2-3; 7 bases are shared with TRBD2. With V trimmed by 3 bases and J by 6 bases, 12 bases remained unmatched. The CDR3 extends over 16 amino acids. CDR1 and CDR2 (germline): LNHDA, SQIVND (reference sequence). Filled out from reference TRBV19 and TRBJ2-3, the complete variable domain reads DGGITQSPKYLFRKEGQNVTLSCEQNLNHDAMYWYRQDPGQGLRLIYYSQIVNDFQKGDIAEGYSVSREKKESFPLTVTSAQKNPTAFYLCASSIVGPGEGDTQYFGPGTRLTVL.

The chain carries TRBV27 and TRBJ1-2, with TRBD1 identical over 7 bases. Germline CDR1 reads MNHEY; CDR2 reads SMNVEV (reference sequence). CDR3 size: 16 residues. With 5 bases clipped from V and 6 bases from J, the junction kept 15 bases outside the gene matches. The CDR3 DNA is TGTGCCAGCAGTCCCTACCCCAAGACAGGGATCCATGGCTACACCTTC. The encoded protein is CASSPYPKTGIHGYTF.

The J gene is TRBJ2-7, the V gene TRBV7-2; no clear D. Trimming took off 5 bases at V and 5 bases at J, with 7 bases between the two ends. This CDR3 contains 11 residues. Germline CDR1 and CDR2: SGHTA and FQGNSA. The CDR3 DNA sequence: TGTGCCAGCAGCCCCGTTCACGAGCAGTACTTC. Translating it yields CASSPVHEQYF.

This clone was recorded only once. CDR3 region: CASTSLRGWNTEAFF. DNA for the CDR3: TGTGCCAGTACCTCCCTCAGGGGCTGGAACACTGAAGCTTTCTTT. V gene TRBV19 combines with J gene TRBJ1-1; possibly TRBD1 for D (6 bases). CDR1 and CDR2 from the germline V gene are LNHDA and SQIVND (reference sequence). The CDR3 contains 15 residues. V lost 7 bases, J lost 1 base, and 16 bases lay in between.

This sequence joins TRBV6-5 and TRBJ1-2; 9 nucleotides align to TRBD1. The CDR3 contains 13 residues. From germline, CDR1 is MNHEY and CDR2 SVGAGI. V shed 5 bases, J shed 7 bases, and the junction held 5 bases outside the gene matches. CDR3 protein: CASSRDRASGYTF. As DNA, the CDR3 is TGTGCCAGCAGTCGGGACAGGGCGTCTGGCTACACCTTC.

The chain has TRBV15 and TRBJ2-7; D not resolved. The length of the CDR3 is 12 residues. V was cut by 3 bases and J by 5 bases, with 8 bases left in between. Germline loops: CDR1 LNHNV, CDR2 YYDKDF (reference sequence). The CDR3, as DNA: TGTGCCACCAGCAGTATTGTCGACGAGCAGTACTTC. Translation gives CATSSIVDEQYF.

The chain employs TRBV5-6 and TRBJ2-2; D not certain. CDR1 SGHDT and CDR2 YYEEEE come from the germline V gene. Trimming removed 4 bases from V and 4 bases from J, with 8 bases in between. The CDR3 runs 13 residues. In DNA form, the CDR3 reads TGTGCCAGCAGCCTACAGCTCACCGGGGAGCTGTTTTTT. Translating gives CASSLQLTGELFF.

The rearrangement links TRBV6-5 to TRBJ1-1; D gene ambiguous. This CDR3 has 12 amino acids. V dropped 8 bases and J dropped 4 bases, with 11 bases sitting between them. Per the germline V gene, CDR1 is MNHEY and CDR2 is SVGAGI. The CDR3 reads CASGIRGTEAFF. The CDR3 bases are TGTGCCAGCGGTATCCGGGGCACTGAAGCTTTCTTT.

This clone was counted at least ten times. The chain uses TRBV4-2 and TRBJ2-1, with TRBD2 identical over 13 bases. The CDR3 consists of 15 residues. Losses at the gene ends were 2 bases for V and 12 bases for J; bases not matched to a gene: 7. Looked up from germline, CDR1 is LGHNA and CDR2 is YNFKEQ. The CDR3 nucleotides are TGTGCCAGCAGCCAACAACTAGCGGGGGGGCAGGGGCAGTTCTTC. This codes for CASSQQLAGGQGQFF.

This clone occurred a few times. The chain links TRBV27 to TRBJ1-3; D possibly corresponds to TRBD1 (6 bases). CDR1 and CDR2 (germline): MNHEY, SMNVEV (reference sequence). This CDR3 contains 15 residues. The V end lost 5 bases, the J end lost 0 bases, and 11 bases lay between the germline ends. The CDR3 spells CASSRGTTSGNTIYF. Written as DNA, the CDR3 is TGTGCCAGCAGTCGAGGGACAACCTCTGGAAACACCATATATTTT.